Listed below are T cell receptor beta chains from one sample, sequenced in a study of shared clonotypes between healthy human individuals. Sequencing used immunoSEQ multiplex PCR; TCRdb keeps in-frame clones, though not all of them. Of roughly 1,800,000 clones listed, approximately 94% are singletons. Input material: naive CD8+ T cells sorted from blood. These receptors came from a man in his late teens or twenties in good health. Each CDR3 is given with its conserved first and last residue. The D gene is left open where the match is weak. Clone size, where shown, is once, few, many, or a class for clones that have expanded.

TRBV4-3	NA	TRBJ2-3	NA	CASSQFENPNTDTQYF	TGCGCCAGCAGCCAATTCGAAAACCCAAACACAGATACGCAGTATTTT
TRBV7-9	NA	TRBJ1-1	NA	CASSWAGGGTEAFF	TGTGCCAGCAGCTGGGCGGGAGGGGGCACTGAAGCTTTCTTT
TRBV2	NA	TRBJ2-6	NA	CASNWDGASSGANVLTF	TGTGCCAGCAATTGGGACGGAGCCTCCTCTGGGGCCAACGTCCTGACTTTC
TRBV2	TRBD1	TRBJ2-1	NA	CASSESGRGKYNEQFF	TGTGCCAGCAGTGAATCGGGCAGGGGGAAATACAATGAGCAGTTCTTC
TRBV6-6	NA	TRBJ2-3	NA	CASSYREPGPKDTQYF	TGTGCCAGCAGTTATCGAGAGCCGGGGCCGAAAGATACGCAGTATTTT
TRBV7-6	TRBD2	TRBJ2-3	NA	CASSHSGARTDTQYF	TGTGCCAGCAGCCATAGCGGGGCACGGACAGATACGCAGTATTTT
TRBV4-1	NA	TRBJ1-1	once	CASSPQGIAEAFF	TGCGCCAGCAGCCCCCAGGGTATCGCTGAAGCTTTCTTT
TRBV9	NA	TRBJ2-7	NA	CASSESGSYEQYF	TGTGCCAGCAGCGAGAGCGGATCCTACGAGCAGTACTTC
TRBV7-9	TRBD1	TRBJ1-2	NA	CASSPTGGAHGYTF	TGTGCCAGCAGCCCCACAGGGGGAGCCCATGGCTACACCTTC
TRBV2	TRBD1	TRBJ2-7	NA	CASRSGQGGTKSYEQYF	TGTGCCAGCAGGTCGGGACAGGGAGGGACGAAATCCTACGAGCAGTACTTC
TRBV10-1	TRBD1	TRBJ2-2	NA	CASSERRGTGKRTGELFF	TGCGCCAGCAGTGAGCGTCGAGGGACAGGGAAGAGGACCGGGGAGCTGTTTTTT
TRBV2	NA	TRBJ1-1	once	CASSEEEAGMNTEAFF	TGTGCCAGCAGTGAAGAGGAGGCAGGGATGAACACTGAAGCTTTCTTT
TRBV6-1	TRBD2	TRBJ2-3	NA	CASRENPGLGTDTQYF	TGTGCCAGCAGGGAAAATCCGGGACTAGGCACAGATACGCAGTATTTT
TRBV9	NA	TRBJ2-7	NA	CASSVAGLNSYEQYF	TGTGCCAGCAGCGTAGCGGGACTCAACTCCTACGAGCAGTACTTC
TRBV7-9	NA	TRBJ2-1	NA	CASSLRGGTGYNEQFF	TGTGCCAGCAGCCTTCGGGGAGGGACAGGCTACAATGAGCAGTTCTTC
TRBV14	NA	TRBJ2-2	once	CASSPRAGGELFF	TGTGCCAGCAGCCCACGGGCGGGCGGGGAGCTGTTTTTT
TRBV7-9	NA	TRBJ2-7	NA	CASQGGAGSEQYF	TGTGCCAGCCAGGGGGGTGCAGGTTCCGAGCAGTACTTC
TRBV7-9	TRBD1	TRBJ2-7	NA	CASSPGTGGTYEQYF	TGTGCCAGCAGCCCAGGGACAGGGGGCACCTACGAGCAGTACTTC
TRBV7-6	TRBD2	TRBJ2-7	NA	CASSVAGGENEQYF	TGTGCCAGCAGCGTAGCGGGAGGAGAAAACGAGCAGTACTTC
TRBV29-1	TRBD2	TRBJ2-5	NA	CSVAGTSEVKETQYF	TGCAGCGTGGCCGGGACTAGCGAAGTTAAGGAGACCCAGTACTTC
TRBV28	TRBD2	TRBJ2-1	NA	CASSLAGGPNEQFF	TGTGCCAGCAGCCTAGCGGGGGGGCCAAATGAGCAGTTCTTC
TRBV4-3	NA	TRBJ2-3	NA	CASSQVTPWGDGTDTQYF	TGCGCCAGCAGCCAAGTTACCCCTTGGGGAGATGGGACAGATACGCAGTATTTT
TRBV27	NA	TRBJ2-7	NA	CASSPGAYEQYF	TGTGCCAGCAGCCCGGGGGCCTACGAGCAGTACTTC
TRBV5-6	NA	TRBJ2-1	NA	CASSLGDPNEQFF	TGTGCCAGCAGCTTGGGGGACCCCAATGAGCAGTTCTTC
TRBV7-9	TRBD2	TRBJ2-7	NA	CASSLEASGGYEQYF	TGTGCCAGCAGCTTAGAAGCTAGCGGAGGCTACGAGCAGTACTTC
TRBV7-8	TRBD1	TRBJ2-1	NA	CASSLVMDRDYNEQFF	TGTGCCAGCAGCTTAGTGATGGACAGGGACTACAATGAGCAGTTCTTC
TRBV6-5	TRBD1	TRBJ2-7	NA	CASSPATGPSYEQYF	TGTGCCAGCAGTCCGGCGACAGGGCCTTCCTACGAGCAGTACTTC
TRBV10-3	TRBD2	TRBJ2-1	NA	CARAPRTSGRDEQFF	TGTGCCAGAGCCCCCCGGACTAGCGGGAGGGATGAGCAGTTCTTC
TRBV6-5	NA	TRBJ2-7	NA	CASSPSGLPYEQYF	TGTGCCAGTAGTCCTTCGGGGCTCCCCTACGAGCAGTACTTC
TRBV2	NA	TRBJ2-7	NA	CASSDRSGYYEQYF	TGTGCCAGCAGCGATCGGTCAGGTTATTACGAGCAGTACTTC
TRBV6-5	NA	TRBJ1-1	NA	CASSYGDDSPTEAFF	TGTGCCAGCAGTTACGGGGATGACAGTCCCACTGAAGCTTTCTTT
TRBV28	NA	TRBJ2-7	NA	CASSLSFSYEQYF	TGTGCCAGCAGTTTATCCTTCTCCTACGAGCAGTACTTC
TRBV4-1	NA	TRBJ2-5	NA	CASSQDKGKLQETQYF	TGCGCCAGCAGCCAAGATAAGGGCAAGTTACAAGAGACCCAGTACTTC
TRBV5-4	TRBD2	TRBJ2-1	NA	CASSRNVASGIYNEQFF	TGTGCCAGCAGCCGAAATGTGGCTAGCGGGATCTACAATGAGCAGTTCTTC
TRBV11-2	TRBD1	TRBJ1-1	NA	CASSLARTGNTEAFF	TGTGCCAGCAGCTTAGCTAGGACAGGGAACACTGAAGCTTTCTTT
TRBV4-3	NA	TRBJ2-1	NA	CASSQGQGTYNEQFF	TGCGCCAGCAGCCAAGGCCAAGGGACCTACAATGAGCAGTTCTTC
TRBV4-3	TRBD1	TRBJ2-6	NA	CASSHLGTGHSGANVLTF	TGCGCCAGCAGCCACCTAGGGACAGGCCACTCTGGGGCCAACGTCCTGACTTTC
TRBV5-6	TRBD2	TRBJ2-2	NA	CASSWGLAGDTGELFF	TGTGCCAGCAGCTGGGGACTAGCGGGAGATACCGGGGAGCTGTTTTTT
TRBV9	TRBD2	TRBJ2-7	NA	CASSVGAGEEQYF	TGTGCCAGCAGCGTAGGTGCGGGGGAGGAGCAGTACTTC
TRBV30	NA	TRBJ2-3	NA	CAWSKASGTDTQYF	TGTGCCTGGAGTAAGGCTAGCGGCACAGATACGCAGTATTTT
TRBV15	NA	TRBJ1-3	NA	CATSTGYGNTIYF	TGTGCCACCAGCACTGGGTATGGAAACACCATATATTTT
TRBV2	NA	TRBJ2-5	NA	CASRERNPGLKETQYF	TGTGCCAGCAGGGAAAGAAACCCGGGACTCAAAGAGACCCAGTACTTC
TRBV10-2	NA	TRBJ1-1	NA	CASRQGGNTEAFF	TGCGCCAGCAGACAGGGAGGGAACACTGAAGCTTTCTTT
TRBV10-1	TRBD2	TRBJ2-1	NA	CASSETSGEINEQFF	TGCGCCAGCAGCGAGACTAGCGGGGAAATCAATGAGCAGTTCTTC
TRBV4-1	NA	TRBJ2-7	NA	CASSQGLAAEQYF	TGCGCCAGCAGCCAAGGGTTAGCGGCGGAGCAGTACTTC